This T cell receptor beta chain was retrieved from a study of blood T cell repertoires in COVID-19. As for the study in general: In each case, the material was cDNA or gDNA derived from T cells, B-cell-depleted T cells, or PBMCs.

Trimming took 2 bases from V and 0 from J, leaving 14 bases between them. From germline, CDR1 is MNHEY and CDR2 SVGEGT. This CDR3 comprises 16 residues. Produced via immunoSEQ multiplex PCR; TCRdb's table is partial and in-frame only. Among about 81,000 clones, 75% to 90% were seen once, and the ten largest hold 10% to 15%. This clonotype was sampled from a man in his 70s with active or convalescent COVID-19. The V and J genes are TRBV6-2 or TRBV6-3 and TRBJ2-7; D is perhaps TRBD1 (6 bases). Sequencing was performed on peripheral blood. The CDR3 nucleotides are TGTGCCAGCAGTTACAATGGACAGAGACTCTCCTACGAGCAGTACTTC. This translates into CASSYNGQRLSYEQYF.